This TCR beta chain was found in a study of blood T cell repertoires in COVID-19. Germline lookup yields CDR1 SGHTA and CDR2 FQGTGA. V shed 4 bases and J shed 3 bases, with 10 bases lying between them. The CDR3 has 13 residues. Method: immunoSEQ multiplex PCR; TCRdb's copy keeps in-frame clones and lacks some. The sample carries about 170,000 clones, approximately 86% recorded once. Patients of the Seattle cohort, enrolled during active infection, were followed longitudinally. This chain links TRBV7-3 with TRBJ2-7, with D tentatively TRBD1 (6 bases). The sequenced material came from peripheral blood. The TCR originated in a man between 60 and 70 years old with COVID-19, enrolled during active disease. The CDR3 loop is CASSSTGFYEQYF. CDR3 in DNA: TGTGCCAGCAGCTCGACAGGTTTCTACGAGCAGTACTTC.